This T cell receptor beta chain originates from a study of identifying expanded T cells in peripheral blood. Overall study findings and caveats: Clone count variance between roughly 2-week samples rose with total template count. Over two and four weeks, about 16.4 and 19 clones changed, versus around 1.1 between replicates.

The repertoire was sequenced with immunoSEQ multiplex PCR; TCRdb's copy has only in-frame clones and lacks some. The data contain nearly 60,000 clones, roughly 87% of them singletons. On this clone itself: Antigen unknown.

During the collection period, no donor immune events like infections were recorded. Germline CDR1 and CDR2: SGHRS and YFSETQ. This CDR3 region has 13 residues. Trimming stripped 2 bases from V and 3 bases from J, with 7 bases between. This clonotype was sampled from a person aged 18 to 70 in good health. The rearrangement links TRBV5-1 to TRBJ2-3, with a tentative D call TRBD1 (5 bases). The sequenced material came from blood. CDR3 in DNA: TGCGCCAGCAGCTTCTCAGGGACAGATACGCAGTATTTT. This gives the protein CASSFSGTDTQYF.